Shown below are 28 T cell receptor beta chains from a single sample sequenced in a study of beta chain features in type 1 diabetes. Study-wide results and caveats: Type 1 diabetes patients had TCRB CDR3s that were shorter (moderately but significantly so) in all four CD4+ subsets.

Their antigens remain unidentified. Expressed TCRB transcripts were sequenced because the isolated RNA had all been reverse transcribed beforehand. Clones were sequenced by immunoSEQ multiplex PCR, and TCRdb holds only the in-frame ones, with some missing. The sample holds 300,000 to 350,000 clones, approximately 12% seen once. The specimen was naive CD4+ T cells from blood. These TCRs come from a woman aged 18-30 years with type 1 diabetes.

This clone was seen a few times. The chain couples TRBV28 to TRBJ1-1; TRBD1 agrees at 7 bases. This CDR3 comprises 16 residues. The ends lost 5 bases at V and 2 bases at J; junction bases unmatched: 11. CDR1 MDHEN and CDR2 SYDVKM come from the germline V gene. The CDR3, as DNA: TGTGCCAGCAGTCCCTTAGGGGGCTTACCTAACACTGAAGCTTTCTTT. Translating gives CASSPLGGLPNTEAFF.

The rearrangement uses TRBV19 and TRBJ1-4, with D possibly matching TRBD1 (5 bases). Trimming took off 5 bases at V and 7 bases at J, with 8 bases between the two ends. CDR1 is LNHDA, CDR2 SQIVND, per germline (reference sequence). There are 12 residues in the CDR3. CDR3 nucleotide sequence: TGTGCCAGTAGTTTTCAGGGTGAAAAACTGTTTTTT. Amino acids: CASSFQGEKLFF.

This clone was counted a few times. The chain is built from TRBV7-2 and TRBJ1-5, with a tentative D call TRBD1 (6 bases). Per the germline V gene, CDR1 is SGHTA and CDR2 is FQGNSA. This CDR3 has 14 amino acids. Between the trimmed V and J ends, which lost 3 bases and 9 bases, there was a span of 15 bases. Here the CDR3 DNA reads TGTGCCAGCAGCTTCGGACAGTTGTCCTGGCCCCAGCATTTT. Residues: CASSFGQLSWPQHF.

The chain links TRBV7-3 to TRBJ2-5; 8 nucleotides align to TRBD1. V lost 4 bases to trimming and J lost 1 base; unmatched junction nucleotides: 5. Germline CDR1 SGHTA, CDR2 FQGTGA. This CDR3 region has 15 residues. The CDR3: CASSWGQAVQETQYF. The DNA of the CDR3 is TGTGCCAGCAGCTGGGGACAGGCAGTCCAAGAGACCCAGTACTTC. Full variable domain (missing parts from reference TRBV7-3 and TRBJ2-5): GAGVSQTPSNKVTEKGKYVELRCDPISGHTALYWYRQSLGQGPEFLIYFQGTGAADDSGLPNDRFFAVRPEGSVSTLKIQRTERGDSAVYLCASSWGQAVQETQYFGPGTRLLVL.

In this sample, this clone turned up a few times. The genes are TRBV29-1 and TRBJ2-7, with D possibly TRBD1 on 6 matching bases. The CDR3 runs to 13 residues. Germline CDR1 is SQVTM and CDR2 is ANQGSEA. Trimming left V 5 bases short and J 0 bases short, with 11 bases between. The CDR3 nucleotides are TGCAGCGTTCAGGGGCCTGGCTCCTACGAGCAGTACTTC. Residues: CSVQGPGSYEQYF.

The V and J genes are TRBV7-7 and TRBJ2-1; 7 nucleotides align to TRBD2. Unmatched junction bases numbered 9, after V lost 2 bases and J lost 8 bases. Germline CDR1 SSHAT, CDR2 FNYEAQ (reference sequence). This CDR3 has 15 residues. This CDR3 reads CASSLNPAGRDEQFF. CDR3 DNA sequence: TGTGCCAGCAGCTTAAATCCAGCGGGAAGGGATGAGCAGTTCTTC.

The J gene is TRBJ2-1, the V gene TRBV19; the D gene is possibly TRBD2 (6 bases). Trimming took 8 bases from V and 3 from J, leaving 14 bases between them. This CDR3 has 14 residues. Germline CDR1 reads LNHDA; CDR2 reads SQIVND (reference sequence). Here the CDR3 DNA reads TGTGCCAGTCCCATTGGGGGGAACTACAATGAGCAGTTCTTC. Protein sequence: CASPIGGNYNEQFF.

This clone was observed a handful of times. The chain combines TRBV7-9 with TRBJ1-1; 7 positions agree with TRBD1. Germline V gives CDR1 SEHNR, CDR2 FQNEAQ (reference sequence). J lost 7 bases, V lost 5 bases, and 10 bases had no gene match. The CDR3 is 14 residues long. The CDR3 sequence is CASSHSRGVSEAFF. In DNA, the CDR3 is TGTGCCAGCAGCCACTCCAGGGGGGTGAGTGAAGCTTTCTTT.

This clone was counted only a few times. The chain has TRBV7-9 and TRBJ2-1; 7 bases line up with TRBD1. This CDR3 spans 14 amino acids. The germline CDR1 and CDR2 sequences are SEHNR and FQNEAQ (reference sequence). The V gene end was trimmed by 4 bases and the J gene end by 4 bases; junction bases not matched to a gene: 4. The CDR3: CASSSGTDYNEQFF. In DNA, the CDR3 is TGTGCCAGCAGCTCCGGGACAGATTACAATGAGCAGTTCTTC.

The chain has TRBV28 and TRBJ1-1, with 8 bases that match TRBD1. Germline V gene data show CDR1 as MDHEN and CDR2 as SYDVKM. Trimming removed 5 bases from V and 4 bases from J; junction bases left unmatched: 6. This CDR3 comprises 14 residues. CDR3: CASSPHRGGTEAFF. In DNA form, the CDR3 reads TGTGCCAGCAGTCCTCACAGGGGGGGCACTGAAGCTTTCTTT.

V usage is TRBV5-1 and J usage is TRBJ1-2; D is ambiguous. The CDR3 is 16 residues long. In germline, CDR1 is SGHRS, CDR2 YFSETQ. V shed 1 base and J shed 3 bases, with 16 bases lying between them. The CDR3 coding sequence is TGCGCCAGCAGCTTGACCCCCAGTCCGGGATACTATGGCTACACCTTC. Translating it yields CASSLTPSPGYYGYTF.

Points on this clone: The same CDR3 can be traced to other DNA sequences in this sample. The chain links TRBV5-1 to TRBJ2-5; no firm D call. Germline V gene sequence: CDR1 SGHRS, CDR2 YFSETQ. The V end lost 1 base, the J end lost 0 bases, and 7 bases lay between the germline ends. The CDR3 is made up of 14 amino acids. CDR3 nucleotides: TGCGCCAGCAGCTTGACAACGTACCAAGAGACCCAGTACTTC. Translated, it gives CASSLTTYQETQYF.

In nucleotides, the CDR3 is TGTGCCAGCAGCTTAGGGACTAGCGGGCTCTGGTATGAGCAGTTCTTC. This translates into CASSLGTSGLWYEQFF. The rearrangement links TRBV7-2 to TRBJ2-1; the match to TRBD2 covers 11 bases. The CDR3 has 16 amino acids. CDR1 SGHTA and CDR2 FQGNSA come from the germline V gene. J gave up 8 bases and V 1 base, and 7 bases lay outside the gene matches.

This clone showed up just a few times. The chain couples TRBV7-9 to TRBJ1-1; weak D call: TRBD1 (6 bases). This CDR3 contains 14 residues. Germline V gene lookup returns CDR1 SEHNR and CDR2 FQNEAQ (reference sequence). The V gene lost 7 bases and the J gene lost 0 bases, with 12 bases spanning the gap. DNA for the CDR3: TGTGCCAGCAAGAGGGGGGGGTTGAACACTGAAGCTTTCTTT. Translated, it gives CASKRGGLNTEAFF.

The chain is built from TRBV18 and TRBJ2-1; D unresolved. The CDR3 is made up of 16 amino acids. In germline, CDR1 is KGHSH, CDR2 LQKENI. V was trimmed by 0 bases and J by 5 bases, leaving 14 bases between them. CDR3 in DNA: TGTGCCAGCTCACCACCCCTAGGTAAAACAAACAATGAGCAGTTCTTC. Translated: CASSPPLGKTNNEQFF.

The chain employs TRBV12-5 and TRBJ1-2; D is possibly TRBD1 (6 bases). The V end lost 6 bases, the J end lost 8 bases, and 25 bases lay between the germline ends. The length of the CDR3 is 16 residues. Germline V lookup: CDR1 LGHNT, CDR2 FRNRAP. The CDR3 reads CASGSYSHREGRGYTF. CDR3 nucleotides: TGTGCTAGTGGCTCATATTCACACAGGGAGGGTAGAGGCTACACCTTC.

In this sample, this clone turned up a few times. This chain uses TRBV30 with TRBJ1-4; D might be TRBD1 (5 bases). V lost 2 bases and J lost 4, with 14 bases in between. CDR1 and CDR2 (germline): GTSNPN, SVGIG (reference sequence). The CDR3 is 15 amino acids. CDR3 in DNA: TGTGCCTGGAGTTTGGGACCGGGACTTAATGAAAAACTGTTTTTT. It yields the protein CAWSLGPGLNEKLFF.

The table lists this clone with a few counts. The chain recombines TRBV6-5 with TRBJ2-1; D call uncertain. CDR3 length: 15 residues. V dropped 4 bases and J dropped 3 bases, with 13 bases sitting between them. CDR1 is MNHEY and CDR2 is SVGAGI in the germline V gene. CDR3 bases: TGTGCCAGCAGTTCCGGCCCTACTAACTACAATGAGCAGTTCTTC. Its protein is CASSSGPTNYNEQFF.

The rearrangement uses TRBV7-2 and TRBJ2-7; 10 nucleotides match TRBD1. Per the germline V gene, CDR1 is SGHTA and CDR2 is FQGNSA. The CDR3 loop spans 14 amino acids. V shed 5 bases and J 3 bases; nucleotides not matched to a gene: 4. The CDR3 DNA reads as TGTGCCAGCAGCACTCGGACAGGGGGCTACGAGCAGTACGTC. Translated: CASSTRTGGYEQYV.

This rearrangement joins TRBV7-6 to TRBJ2-1; 8 bases agree with TRBD2. Germline-derived CDR1 and CDR2 are SGHVS and FNYEAQ. CDR3 length equals 15 residues. J lost 5 bases, V lost 8 bases, and 11 bases had no gene match. The CDR3 sequence: CASAGGTVSHNEQFF. As DNA, the CDR3 is TGTGCCAGCGCGGGAGGCACCGTTTCCCACAATGAGCAGTTCTTC.

V and J are TRBV5-1 and TRBJ2-1; D remains unclear. Looked up from germline, CDR1 is SGHRS and CDR2 is YFSETQ. The V gene lost 0 bases and the J gene lost 3 bases, with 13 bases spanning the gap. The CDR3 totals 16 residues. The CDR3 DNA reads as TGCGCCAGCAGCTTGGTCGAACAGAGAATCTACAATGAGCAGTTCTTC. Protein product: CASSLVEQRIYNEQFF.

V is TRBV20-1 and J is TRBJ2-1; 7 bases line up with TRBD2. The germline gives CDR1 DFQATT, CDR2 SNEGSKA (reference sequence). This CDR3 spans 11 amino acids. With 3 bases clipped from V and 12 bases from J, the junction kept 5 bases outside the gene matches. The DNA for the CDR3 is TGCAGTGCTAGTGGGGGGGTTGGGCAGTTCTTC. It yields the protein CSASGGVGQFF.

The chain joins TRBV6-5 to TRBJ2-7, with TRBD2 matching 7 bases. Trimming took 5 bases from V and 1 from J; bases not matched to a gene: 8. The V gene's germline CDR1 is MNHEY and CDR2 SVGAGI. The CDR3 totals 15 residues. The CDR3 protein is CASSPRQGGSYEQYF. The CDR3 nucleotides read TGTGCCAGCAGTCCTCGGCAGGGAGGGTCCTACGAGCAGTACTTC.

This clone was counted a few times. This chain links TRBV4-1 with TRBJ2-2; 9 nucleotides line up with TRBD2. The V gene end was trimmed by 1 base and the J gene end by 5 bases; junction bases not matched to a gene: 11. This CDR3 region has 18 residues. In germline, CDR1 is MGHRA, CDR2 YSYEKL. The chain's CDR3 is CASSQVLAGGSGTGELFF. CDR3 bases: TGCGCCAGCAGCCAAGTTCTGGCGGGAGGGTCGGGGACCGGGGAGCTGTTTTTT.

This clone was counted a few times. The gene calls are TRBV5-1 and TRBJ1-1; perhaps TRBD1 as D (5 bases). The CDR3 spans 15 residues. Germline values: CDR1 SGHRS, CDR2 YFSETQ. V was pared by 4 bases and J by 2 bases, with 15 bases between. CDR3: CASSPRSGENTEAFF. For the CDR3, the DNA is TGCGCCAGCAGCCCACGTTCGGGGGAAAACACTGAAGCTTTCTTT.

The genes are TRBV11-3 and TRBJ2-1; D unresolved. CDR3 length equals 13 residues. In germline, CDR1 is SGHNT, CDR2 YENEEA. Trimming stripped 8 bases from V and 2 bases from J, with 10 bases between. The CDR3 loop is CASGDPTYNEQFF. The CDR3 nucleotides read TGTGCCAGCGGAGATCCCACCTACAATGAGCAGTTCTTC. The full variable domain, completed using reference TRBV11-3 and TRBJ2-1, is EAGVVQSPRYKIIEKKQPVAFWCNPISGHNTLYWYLQNLGQGPELLIRYENEEAVDDSQLPKDRFSAERLKGVDSTLKIQPAELGDSAVYLCASGDPTYNEQFFGPGTRLTVL.

The chain joins TRBV27 to TRBJ2-7; TRBD2 matches 7 bases. Germline CDR1 and CDR2: MNHEY and SMNVEV (reference sequence). V shed 5 bases, J shed 2 bases, and the junction held 9 bases outside the gene matches. The length of the CDR3 is 15 residues. The CDR3 nucleotides read TGTGCCAGCAGTCCCCTAACAGCGGGGACCTACGAGCAGTACGTC. Translating gives CASSPLTAGTYEQYV.

The chain combines TRBV6-1 with TRBJ2-3; 7 bases match TRBD2. CDR3 length: 14 residues. The V and J ends lost 7 bases and 2 bases, in that order; junction bases with no gene match: 6. CDR1 is MNHNS and CDR2 is SASEGT in the germline V gene. The CDR3 DNA reads TGTGCCAGCATAAGCGGGATGCCCACAGATACGCAGTATTTT. This translates into CASISGMPTDTQYF.